The present TCR beta chain was sequenced within a study of cytomegalovirus exposure and HLA in healthy donors. Study results and caveats: TRBV6-2, TRBV6-3 and some other V segments were unresolvable in 87-base-pair reads.

Germline-derived CDR1 and CDR2 are SQVTM and ANQGSEA. Trimming left V 6 bases short and J 0 bases short, with 9 bases between. The CDR3 is 12 amino acids. Comments on this clone: The target antigen is unknown.

Use of 60 Vbeta and 13 Jbeta primers characterized the PCR. Data came from immunoSEQ multiplex PCR; TCRdb stores just in-frame clones and leaves some out. Of about 98,000 clones listed, about 81% are singletons. There were likely unrecorded immune exposures, though donors were nominally healthy when sampled. The gene calls are TRBV29-1 and TRBJ2-7, with TRBD1 as a possible D gene (5 bases). The clonotype originates from a man aged 35-49 years in good health and CMV-seronegative. Sequencing used PBMCs. The CDR3 DNA follows: TGCAGCGTCTCGACAGTCTCCTACGAGCAGTACTTC. It encodes CSVSTVSYEQYF.